Only a few counts were recorded for the clone carrying this TCR beta chain. The antigen remains undetermined. PCR employed 60 Vbeta and 13 Jbeta primers. Original processing notes: A follow-up analysis tallied 60 million to 85 million unique TCR beta chains, roughly 11 million shared. Clones were sequenced by immunoSEQ multiplex PCR, and TCRdb holds only the in-frame ones, with some missing. That table is the source of V, J and clone size, and D and trimming were worked out from the DNA. The repertoire holds under 200,000 clones, with roughly 70% as singletons. Germline trimming cut 2 bases from V and 2 bases from J; bases unmatched to any gene: 4. The CDR3 is made up of 15 amino acids. The germline gives CDR1 SGHTA, CDR2 FQGNSA. These data are taken from a study of cytomegalovirus exposure and HLA in healthy donors. Findings of the study overall: In an earlier analysis, about 87% or about 30%: the productive usage of most TCR beta V segments.

The V and J genes are TRBV7-2 and TRBJ2-7; TRBD2 matches 9 bases. The source material was PBMCs. This receptor was obtained from a woman in her forties or fifties in good health and CMV-seropositive. CDR3 DNA: TGTGCCAGCAGCTTACAGGGCGGGGGGGCCTACGAGCAGTACTTC. This translates into CASSLQGGGAYEQYF. Filled out from reference TRBV7-2 and TRBJ2-7, the complete variable domain reads GAGVSQSPSNKVTEKGKDVELRCDPISGHTALYWYRQSLGQGLEFLIYFQGNSAPDKSGLPSDRFSAERTGGSVSTLTIQRTQQEDSAVYLCASSLQGGGAYEQYFGPGTRLTVT.